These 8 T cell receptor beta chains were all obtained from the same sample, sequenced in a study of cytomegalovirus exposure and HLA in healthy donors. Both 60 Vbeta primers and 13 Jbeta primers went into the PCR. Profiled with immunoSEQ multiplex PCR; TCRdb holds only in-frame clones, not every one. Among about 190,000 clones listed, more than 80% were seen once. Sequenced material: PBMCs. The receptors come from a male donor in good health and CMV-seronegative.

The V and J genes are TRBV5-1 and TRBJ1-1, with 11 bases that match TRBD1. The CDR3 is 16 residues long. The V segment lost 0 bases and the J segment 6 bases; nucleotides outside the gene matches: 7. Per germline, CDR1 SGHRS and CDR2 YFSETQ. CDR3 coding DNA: TGCGCCAGCAGCTTGGGAGCGGGACAGGGGGTACCTGAAGCTTTCTTT. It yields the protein CASSLGAGQGVPEAFF.

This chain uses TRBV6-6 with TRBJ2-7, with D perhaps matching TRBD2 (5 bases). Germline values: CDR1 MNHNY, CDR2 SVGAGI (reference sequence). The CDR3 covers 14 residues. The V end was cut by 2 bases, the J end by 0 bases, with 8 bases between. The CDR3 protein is CASSYSAGSYEQYF. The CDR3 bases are TGTGCCAGCAGTTACAGTGCGGGCTCCTACGAGCAGTACTTC.

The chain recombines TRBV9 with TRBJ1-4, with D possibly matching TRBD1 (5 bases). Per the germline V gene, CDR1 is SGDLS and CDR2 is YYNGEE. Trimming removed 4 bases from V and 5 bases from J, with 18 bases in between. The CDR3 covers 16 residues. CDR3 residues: CASSPQAGQGNEKLFF. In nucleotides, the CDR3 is TGTGCCAGCAGCCCCCAAGCGGGGCAGGGCAATGAAAAACTGTTTTTT.

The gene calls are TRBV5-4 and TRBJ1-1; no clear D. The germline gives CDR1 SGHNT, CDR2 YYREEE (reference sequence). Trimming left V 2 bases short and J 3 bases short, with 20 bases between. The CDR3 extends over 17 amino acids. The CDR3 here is CASSLPGRRSWDTEAFF. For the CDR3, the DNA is TGTGCCAGCAGCTTACCTGGGAGAAGATCTTGGGACACTGAAGCTTTCTTT.

The CDR3 loop is CASMGDRLNEKLFF. In DNA, the CDR3 is TGTGCCAGCATGGGGGACAGACTTAATGAAAAACTGTTTTTT. The chain has TRBV28 and TRBJ1-4; 7 nucleotides align to TRBD1. CDR3 size: 14 residues. V trimming: 7 bases; J trimming: 4 bases; junction bases outside the gene matches: 6. Germline assignment: CDR1 MDHEN and CDR2 SYDVKM.

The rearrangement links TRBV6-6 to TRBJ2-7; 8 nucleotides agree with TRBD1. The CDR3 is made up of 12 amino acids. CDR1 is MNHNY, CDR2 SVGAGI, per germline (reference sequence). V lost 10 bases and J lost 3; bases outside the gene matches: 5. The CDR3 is CAISQGGYEQYF. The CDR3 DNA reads TGTGCCATCTCACAGGGGGGCTACGAGCAGTACTTC.

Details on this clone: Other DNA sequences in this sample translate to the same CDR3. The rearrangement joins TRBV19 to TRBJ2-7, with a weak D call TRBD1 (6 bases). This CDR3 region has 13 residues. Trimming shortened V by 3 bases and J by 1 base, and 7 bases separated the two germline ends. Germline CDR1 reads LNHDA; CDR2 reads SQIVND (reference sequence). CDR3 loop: CASSIQGSYEQYF. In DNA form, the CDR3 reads TGTGCCAGTAGTATCCAGGGGTCCTACGAGCAGTACTTC. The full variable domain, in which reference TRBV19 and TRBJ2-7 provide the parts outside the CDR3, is DGGITQSPKYLFRKEGQNVTLSCEQNLNHDAMYWYRQDPGQGLRLIYYSQIVNDFQKGDIAEGYSVSREKKESFPLTVTSAQKNPTAFYLCASSIQGSYEQYFGPGTRLTVT.

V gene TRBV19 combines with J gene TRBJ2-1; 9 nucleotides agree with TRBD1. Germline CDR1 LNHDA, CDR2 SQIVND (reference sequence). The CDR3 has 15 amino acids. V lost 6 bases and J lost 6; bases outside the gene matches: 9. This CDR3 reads CASSFDRGSINEQFF. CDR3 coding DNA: TGTGCCAGTAGCTTCGACAGGGGGTCTATCAATGAGCAGTTCTTC.